This TCR beta chain was captured by sequencing in a study of cytomegalovirus exposure and HLA in healthy donors. Across the whole study: There were 85 million or so unique TCRs (from HLA-typed donors) in an early data release.

Whole-study findings and limits: Analysis performed later showed TCR beta chains linked to HLA being more clonally expanded than equally common others. A highly shared variant cluster was judged a likely technical artifact. Researchers counted roughly 150 TCR beta chains as cytomegalovirus-associated.

The CDR3 runs 18 residues. Germline CDR1 is LGHNA and CDR2 is YSLEER. Trimming cost V 2 bases and J 3 bases; bases outside gene matches: 12. Amplification used 60 Vbeta primers and 13 Jbeta primers. The protocol was immunoSEQ multiplex PCR, while the TCRdb copy is restricted to in-frame clones and leaves out a portion. The sample consists of about 190,000 clones, approximately 84% of them appearing once. A word on this clone: The antigen is unknown.

The rearrangement uses TRBV4-3 and TRBJ2-7, with TRBD2 matching 11 bases. Sequencing input: PBMCs. This sequence originates from a woman aged 50 to 60 in good health and CMV-seropositive. CDR3 bases: TGCGCCAGCAGCCAACAAGATACTAGCGGGGGCACCCACTACGAGCAGTACTTC. This gives the protein CASSQQDTSGGTHYEQYF.